This TCR beta chain was sequenced in a study of shared clonotypes between healthy human individuals. General study results and limits: Deeper or shallower sequencing was expected to change how clonotypes are shared among donors. It was the non-shared clonotypes that had lower generation probabilities than clonotypes shared by all four donors.

Every immunoSEQ plate was one replicate of a subset's evenly spread DNA. Data came from immunoSEQ multiplex PCR; TCRdb stores just in-frame clones and leaves some out. The profile covers roughly 1.4 million clones, with approximately 98.5% appearing a single time and about 0.35% taken by the ten largest. CD4+ cells were split into CD45RA+ naive and CD45RA-negative memory subsets. As regards this clone: Its antigen is unidentified.

The specimen was naive CD4+ T cells sorted from blood. The subset was: CD45RA+ positively selected. The TCR was taken from a man aged 30 to 39 in good health.

The CDR3 bases are TGTGCCAGTAGTAAGGACAGAGGACTAGCAGCGAACACCGGGGAGCTGTTTTTT. This gives the protein CASSKDRGLAANTGELFF. The chain links TRBV19 to TRBJ2-2, with 8 bases identical to TRBD2. CDR1 and CDR2 (germline): LNHDA, SQIVND (reference sequence). After removal of 4 bases from V and 0 bases from J, the junction contained 10 bases not matched to a gene. The CDR3 contains 18 residues. The full variable domain, in which reference TRBV19 and TRBJ2-2 provide the parts outside the CDR3, is DGGITQSPKYLFRKEGQNVTLSCEQNLNHDAMYWYRQDPGQGLRLIYYSQIVNDFQKGDIAEGYSVSREKKESFPLTVTSAQKNPTAFYLCASSKDRGLAANTGELFFGEGSRLTVL.